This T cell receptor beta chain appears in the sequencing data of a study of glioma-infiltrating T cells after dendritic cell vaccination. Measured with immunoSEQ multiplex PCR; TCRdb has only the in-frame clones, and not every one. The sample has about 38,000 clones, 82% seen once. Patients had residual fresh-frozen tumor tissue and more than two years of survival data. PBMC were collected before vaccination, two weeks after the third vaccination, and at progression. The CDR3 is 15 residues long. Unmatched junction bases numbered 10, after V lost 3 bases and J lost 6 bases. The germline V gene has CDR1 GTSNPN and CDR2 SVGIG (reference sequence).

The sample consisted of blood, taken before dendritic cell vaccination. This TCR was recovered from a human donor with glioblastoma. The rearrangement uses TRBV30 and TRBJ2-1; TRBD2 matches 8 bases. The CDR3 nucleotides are TGTGCCTGGAGCGGTGGTAGCGGGGCACTCAATGAGCAGTTCTTC. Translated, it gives CAWSGGSGALNEQFF.